The 32 T cell receptor beta chains listed next were all sequenced from one sample in a study of T-cell reconstitution after alpha-beta-depleted transplantation in children. The authors prepared the TCRbeta library with unique molecular identifiers. One entry per CDR3 protein, called by TCRdb with MiXCR from the PCR reads. The sample shows about half a million distinct CDR3 sequences, about 12% of them seen only once. Sequences were derived from PBMCs from the stem cell graft donor, sampled from the stem cell graft. All receptors come from a human donor who donated a stem cell graft to a child with combined immunodeficiency.

The chain joins TRBV7-3 to TRBJ1-1; no clear D gene. V lost 2 bases, J lost 3 bases, and 7 bases lay in between. Germline CDR1 SGHTA, CDR2 FQGTGA. The CDR3 consists of 13 residues. The CDR3 bases are TGTGCCAGCAGCTTACGGAGGGACACTGAAGCTTTCTTT. The encoded protein is CASSLRRDTEAFF.

The CDR3 loop is CATSDLRTGGTDTQYF. CDR3 nucleotide sequence: TGTGCCACCAGTGATTTGAGGACAGGGGGAACAGATACGCAGTATTTT. The chain combines TRBV24-1 with TRBJ2-3; 10 bases line up with TRBD1. The CDR3 consists of 16 residues. With 0 bases clipped from V and 3 bases from J, the junction kept 2 bases outside the gene matches. Germline V lookup: CDR1 KGHDR, CDR2 SFDVKD.

At least ten counts were recorded for this clonotype. The V call is TRBV3-1, the J call TRBJ2-3; D not certain. V was shortened by 5 bases and J by 0 bases, with 9 bases between the two germline ends. Germline V gene data show CDR1 as LGHDT and CDR2 as YNNKEL (reference sequence). There are 14 residues in the CDR3. CDR3 in amino acids: CASSGSASTDTQYF. The CDR3 DNA reads as TGTGCCAGCAGCGGAAGCGCAAGCACAGATACGCAGTATTTT.

This clonotype has just a few counts. The chain uses TRBV5-6 and TRBJ1-2; D is undetermined. Trimming took 0 bases from V and 7 from J, leaving 10 bases between them. From germline, CDR1 is SGHDT and CDR2 YYEEEE. This CDR3 spans 13 amino acids. CDR3 sequence: CASSLDRRSGYTF. Here the CDR3 DNA reads TGTGCCAGCAGCTTGGATCGGAGATCTGGCTACACCTTC.

This clonotype was observed a handful of times. The rearrangement uses TRBV12-3 or TRBV12-4 and TRBJ2-1, with 7 bases identical to TRBD2. V dropped 6 bases and J dropped 8; count of bases not matched to a gene: 4. This CDR3 region has 12 residues. The CDR3 DNA reads TGTGCCAGCAGACCCCGGGGGGATGAGCAGTTCTTC. As protein: CASRPRGDEQFF.

The chain combines TRBV7-3 with TRBJ2-1; D uncertain. Germline V gives CDR1 SGHTA, CDR2 FQGTGA. The CDR3 is made up of 16 amino acids. Trimming shortened V by 4 bases and J by 0 bases, and 13 bases separated the two germline ends. The CDR3 DNA sequence: TGTGCCAGCAGCTATTCGGGCTTAAGCTCCTACAATGAGCAGTTCTTC. This encodes CASSYSGLSSYNEQFF.

This clonotype was seen more than once but under ten times. The chain uses TRBV12-3 or TRBV12-4 and TRBJ1-4, with TRBD1 identical over 9 bases. V dropped 3 bases and J dropped 6; count of bases not matched to a gene: 2. The CDR3 consists of 14 residues. The CDR3 nucleotides read TGTGCCAGCAGTTTCAGGACAGGGGATGAAAAACTGTTTTTT. Residues: CASSFRTGDEKLFF.

The sample holds a few counts of this clonotype. The V call is TRBV4-3, the J call TRBJ2-5; 14 nucleotides align to TRBD2. The CDR3 sequence is 19 residues long. Trimming removed 4 bases from V and 5 bases from J; junction bases left unmatched: 15. Germline V gene sequence: CDR1 LGHNA, CDR2 YSLEER. As DNA, the CDR3 is TGCGCCAGCAGCCTCGTAAAGGGGGGACTAGCGGGAGAATTGGAGACCCAGTACTTC. Residues: CASSLVKGGLAGELETQYF.

The V call is TRBV7-3, the J call TRBJ2-1; 8 bases map to TRBD2. This CDR3 has 16 amino acids. With 1 base clipped from V and 2 bases from J, the junction kept 4 bases outside the gene matches. Germline CDR1 is SGHTA and CDR2 is FQGTGA. The CDR3 DNA reads TGTGCCAGCAGCTTAAGTGGGACTAGAGCCTACAATGAGCAGTTCTTC. It encodes CASSLSGTRAYNEQFF.

In this sample, this clonotype turned up many times. The V call is TRBV29-1, the J call TRBJ2-7; 7 bases match TRBD1. The length of the CDR3 is 15 residues. J was trimmed by 2 bases and V by 4 bases; bases with no gene match: 11. The germline gives CDR1 SQVTM, CDR2 ANQGSEA. The CDR3 is CSVGRTGQRTYEQYF. The CDR3 coding sequence is TGCAGCGTTGGGCGGACGGGACAGAGAACCTACGAGCAGTACTTC.

This chain uses TRBV12-3 or TRBV12-4 with TRBJ2-2; possible D gene TRBD2, 6 bases. Between the trimmed V and J ends, which lost 0 bases and 1 base, there was a span of 12 bases. The CDR3 totals 17 residues. The DNA for the CDR3 is TGTGCCAGCAGTTTAGCGTTAACTAGCAGGAACACCGGGGAGCTGTTTTTT. This translates into CASSLALTSRNTGELFF.

The rearrangement uses TRBV20-1 and TRBJ2-3; no firm D call. Germline values: CDR1 DFQATT, CDR2 SNEGSKA (reference sequence). V gave up 6 bases and J gave up 4 bases, with 17 bases separating them. The CDR3 spans 14 residues. CDR3 protein: CSAQTLLLADTQYF. The CDR3 DNA reads TGCAGTGCCCAGACTCTTCTTTTGGCAGATACGCAGTATTTT.

J is TRBJ1-2 and V is TRBV18; weak D call: TRBD1 (6 bases). The CDR3 spans 16 residues. Trimming took off 2 bases at V and 10 bases at J, with 23 bases between the two ends. Germline lookup yields CDR1 KGHSH and CDR2 LQKENI. In nucleotides, the CDR3 is TGTGCCAGCTCACCAGTAGTCGACAGGACTACGGGAGTCTACACCTTC. Its translation: CASSPVVDRTTGVYTF.

This clonotype has more than one count but fewer than ten. The CDR3 sequence: CASSYLAGRDGTEAFF. CDR3 nucleotide sequence: TGTGCCAGCAGTTACCTCGCGGGGCGAGATGGGACTGAAGCTTTCTTT. V and J are TRBV6-5 and TRBJ1-1; D may be TRBD1 (5 bases). Trimming removed 2 bases at V and 5 bases at J, with 18 bases between. Germline loops: CDR1 MNHEY, CDR2 SVGAGI. This CDR3 is 16 amino acids long.

This clonotype appeared a few times. The chain recombines TRBV12-3 or TRBV12-4 with TRBJ1-5; D is perhaps TRBD1 (6 bases). The CDR3 runs to 17 residues. Trimming stripped 4 bases from V and 1 base from J, with 17 bases between. CDR3 region: CASSSRDGQRSNQPQHF. The CDR3 region has the DNA TGTGCCAGCAGTTCTAGGGACGGACAGCGAAGCAATCAGCCCCAGCATTTT.

This clonotype was recorded many times. The chain couples TRBV6-5 to TRBJ1-3; D unresolved. This CDR3 has 15 amino acids. V was shortened by 2 bases and J by 0 bases, with 8 bases between the two germline ends. Germline assignment: CDR1 MNHEY and CDR2 SVGAGI. The CDR3 sequence is CASSYAGRSGNTIYF. CDR3 DNA sequence: TGTGCCAGCAGTTACGCAGGCCGCTCTGGAAACACCATATATTTT.

The rearrangement uses TRBV15 and TRBJ2-1, with 9 bases aligning to TRBD2. J gave up 12 bases and V 9 bases, and 12 bases lay outside the gene matches. There are 13 residues in the CDR3. Germline CDR1 LNHNV, CDR2 YYDKDF (reference sequence). The CDR3 DNA sequence: TGTGCCACGGGTGTGGGGCGGGAGGGCGGGCAGTTCTTC. Its translation: CATGVGREGGQFF.

The table lists this clonotype with many counts. The CDR3 is CASSFTSGRGFGELFF. CDR3 DNA: TGTGCCAGCAGCTTTACTAGCGGGAGGGGTTTCGGGGAGCTGTTTTTT. The chain recombines TRBV7-3 with TRBJ2-2, with 13 bases that match TRBD2. Unmatched junction bases numbered 5, after V lost 3 bases and J lost 7 bases. Germline CDR1 and CDR2: SGHTA and FQGTGA. The CDR3 is 16 amino acids.

This clonotype was recorded at least ten times. J is TRBJ1-4 and V is TRBV6-5, with 7 bases aligning to TRBD1. The CDR3 is 14 residues long. CDR1 MNHEY and CDR2 SVGAGI come from the germline V gene. With V trimmed by 8 bases and J by 7 bases, 10 bases remained unmatched. The CDR3 region is CASGNRGPTEKLFF. DNA for the CDR3: TGTGCCAGCGGTAACAGGGGCCCTACTGAAAAACTGTTTTTT.

The sample holds a few counts of this clonotype. CDR3 coding DNA: TGTGCCAGCAGCTTCCCGGGACCTGCCTACGAGCAGTACTTC. Protein sequence: CASSFPGPAYEQYF. This sequence joins TRBV7-9 and TRBJ2-7; D possibly uses TRBD1 or TRBD2 (5 bases each). CDR3 length equals 14 residues. V was pared by 3 bases and J by 2 bases, with 11 bases between. CDR1 and CDR2 from the germline V gene are SEHNR and FQNEAQ (reference sequence). The whole variable domain, remainder taken from reference TRBV7-9 and TRBJ2-7, is DTGVSQNPRHKITKRGQNVTFRCDPISEHNRLYWYRQTLGQGPEFLTYFQNEAQLEKSRLLSDRFSAERPKGSFSTLEIQRTEQGDSAMYLCASSFPGPAYEQYFGPGTRLTVT.

This clonotype was observed a handful of times. The chain links TRBV5-1 to TRBJ2-2, with TRBD2 matching over 7 bases. Germline CDR1 and CDR2: SGHRS and YFSETQ. V lost 4 bases and J lost 3; bases outside the gene matches: 12. CDR3 length equals 17 residues. CDR3 protein: CASSPTLAARYTGELFF. CDR3 DNA sequence: TGCGCCAGCAGCCCAACTCTAGCGGCGAGGTACACCGGGGAGCTGTTTTTT.

J is TRBJ2-5 and V is TRBV28; 7 nucleotides line up with TRBD2. The germline V gene has CDR1 MDHEN and CDR2 SYDVKM. V lost 5 bases and J lost 4; bases outside the gene matches: 13. This CDR3 region has 16 residues. This chain's CDR3 is CASSRFAAGTRETQYF. The CDR3, as DNA: TGTGCCAGCAGTCGCTTCGCAGCGGGAACGAGAGAGACCCAGTACTTC.

A few counts support this clonotype. The chain has TRBV7-6 and TRBJ1-5; no clear D. CDR3 length: 13 residues. Germline V CDR1 and CDR2: SGHVS, FNYEAQ. V dropped 3 bases and J dropped 8 bases, with 11 bases sitting between them. The CDR3, as DNA: TGTGCCAGCAGCTTTGGGCGGCGGGAGCCCCAGCATTTT. Translated: CASSFGRREPQHF. Supplemented by reference TRBV7-6 and TRBJ1-5, the full variable domain reads GAGVSQSPRYKVTKRGQDVALRCDPISGHVSLYWYRQALGQGPEFLTYFNYEAQQDKSGLPNDRFSAERPEGSISTLTIQRTEQRDSAMYRCASSFGRREPQHFGDGTRLSIL.

The chain recombines TRBV29-1 with TRBJ2-6, with TRBD1 identical over 7 bases. CDR1 is SQVTM, CDR2 ANQGSEA, per germline. The CDR3 consists of 18 residues. The V segment lost 5 bases and the J segment 0 bases; nucleotides outside the gene matches: 13. In DNA, the CDR3 is TGCAGCGTTATAGACCCCGGGACAGAGAGCTCTGGGGCCAACGTCCTGACTTTC. Encoded protein: CSVIDPGTESSGANVLTF.

The rearrangement links TRBV29-1 to TRBJ2-3; 11 bases are shared with TRBD2. This CDR3 is 14 amino acids long. Germline CDR1 SQVTM, CDR2 ANQGSEA. The V segment lost 6 bases and the J segment 2 bases; nucleotides outside the gene matches: 4. The CDR3 nucleotides read TGCAGCGTCCGGGGACTAGCGGTCACAGATACGCAGTATTTT. As protein: CSVRGLAVTDTQYF.

This clonotype was recorded many times. The rearrangement links TRBV12-3 or TRBV12-4 to TRBJ2-2, with D perhaps matching TRBD2 (5 bases). V was clipped by 8 bases and J by 2 bases, with 9 bases between them. The CDR3 sequence is 13 residues long. The CDR3 nucleotides read TGTGCCAGCGCGGACTTTAACACCGGGGAGCTGTTTTTT. Protein sequence: CASADFNTGELFF.

The genes are TRBV4-2 and TRBJ1-1, with D tentatively TRBD1 (6 bases). Deletions cut 1 base from V and 6 bases from J, with 9 bases between. Germline V gives CDR1 LGHNA, CDR2 YNFKEQ. The CDR3 loop spans 13 amino acids. Written as DNA, the CDR3 is TGTGCCAGCAGCCAAGGGGGGGCGCCTGAAGCTTTCTTT. This gives the protein CASSQGGAPEAFF.

Written as DNA, the CDR3 is TGTGCCTGGAGGAGGGGACAGTCAAATGAAAAACTGTTTTTT. Translating gives CAWRRGQSNEKLFF. The chain couples TRBV30 to TRBJ1-4; 7 nucleotides agree with TRBD1. Trimming at V came to 3 bases and at J to 5 bases, leaving 6 bases not matched to a gene. CDR1 and CDR2 from the germline V gene are GTSNPN and SVGIG (reference sequence). This CDR3 has 14 amino acids.

This clonotype was counted at least ten times. This chain links TRBV7-2 with TRBJ2-7; 8 positions agree with TRBD2. The CDR3 is made up of 15 amino acids. J gave up 2 bases and V 0 bases, and 3 bases lay outside the gene matches. CDR1 SGHTA and CDR2 FQGNSA come from the germline V gene. CDR3 sequence: CASSLAAGAAYEQYF. The CDR3 nucleotides are TGTGCCAGCAGCTTAGCAGCGGGGGCCGCCTACGAGCAGTACTTC.

The V gene is TRBV13, the J gene TRBJ2-7; D perhaps matches TRBD1 (6 bases). Germline assignment: CDR1 PRHDT and CDR2 FYEKMQ (reference sequence). The CDR3 contains 13 residues. V lost 3 bases and J lost 5, with 11 bases in between. CDR3 nucleotide sequence: TGTGCCAGCAGCTTCGGCAGGGGCAACGAGCAGTACTTC. Protein product: CASSFGRGNEQYF. The full variable domain, in which reference TRBV13 and TRBJ2-7 provide the parts outside the CDR3, is AAGVIQSPRHLIKEKRETATLKCYPIPRHDTVYWYQQGPGQDPQFLISFYEKMQSDKGSIPDRFSAQQFSDYHSELNMSSLELGDSALYFCASSFGRGNEQYFGPGTRLTVT.

The chain uses TRBV30 and TRBJ2-4; TRBD2 might be the D (5 bases). Germline V CDR1 and CDR2: GTSNPN, SVGIG (reference sequence). The CDR3 has 12 residues. The V gene lost 0 bases and the J gene lost 8 bases, with 8 bases spanning the gap. CDR3 sequence reads: CAWSVTRDIQYF. The CDR3 bases are TGTGCCTGGAGTGTTACTAGGGACATTCAGTACTTC.

This clonotype came up many times. The chain links TRBV12-3 or TRBV12-4 to TRBJ2-1; 8 bases fit TRBD2. This CDR3 is 15 amino acids long. V lost 2 bases to trimming and J lost 7 bases; unmatched junction nucleotides: 7. As DNA, the CDR3 is TGTGCCAGCAGTTTATCAGCGGGAGAAATGAATGAGCAGTTCTTC. Its translation: CASSLSAGEMNEQFF.